This entry lists 22 T cell receptor beta chains sequenced from one sample in a study of T cells in Graves' hyperthyroidism and ophthalmopathy (dated by TCRdb to between 2017 and 2020). The library was obtained by multiplex PCR. Sequencer: Illumina HiSeq 2000. The TCR beta CDR3 regions were amplified from RNA transcripts. A first-round RT-PCR of the TCR CDR3 used the HTBI primer set with the Qiagen OneStep RT-PCR kit. The public reads were run again by TCRdb, first through fastp at Q25 and then through MiXCR, and only productive beta chains were kept. Here each entry gathers all rows of one CDR3 protein and keeps the most common genes and DNA. The sample table shows some 300,000 distinct CDR3 sequences, and approximately 17% are seen once. The leading ten clones occupy around a third of the sample. Specimen: blood. All receptors derive from a man aged 30 to 45 with Graves' hyperthyroidism.

The V gene is TRBV9, the J gene TRBJ1-2; maybe TRBD1 (5 bases). Trimming cost V 0 bases and J 4 bases, with 13 bases left between them. The germline V gene has CDR1 SGDLS and CDR2 YYNGEE. This CDR3 is 15 amino acids long. The DNA for the CDR3 is TGTGCCAGCAGCGTAGCGCCGGGGCTGGGCTATGGCTACACCTTC. Translated: CASSVAPGLGYGYTF. The whole variable domain, remainder taken from reference TRBV9 and TRBJ1-2, is DSGVTQTPKHLITATGQRVTLRCSPRSGDLSVYWYQQSLDQGLQFLIQYYNGEERAKGNILERFSAQQFPDLHSELNLSSLELGDSALYFCASSVAPGLGYGYTFGSGTRLTVV.

This clonotype has a count of ten or more. The genes are TRBV28 and TRBJ2-7; D is unresolved. The germline V gene encodes CDR1 MDHEN and CDR2 SYDVKM. The CDR3 has 13 amino acids. V shed 3 bases and J shed 3 bases, with 9 bases lying between them. This chain's CDR3 is CASSLVQNYEQYF. The CDR3 DNA sequence: TGTGCCAGCAGTTTGGTACAGAACTACGAGCAGTACTTC.

This clonotype was picked up many times. V is TRBV19 and J is TRBJ1-2; no clear D gene. Deletions cut 3 bases from V and 4 bases from J, with 21 bases between. Germline V gives CDR1 LNHDA, CDR2 SQIVND (reference sequence). The CDR3 loop spans 17 amino acids. Here the CDR3 reads CASSISGGATKAYGYTF. The CDR3 nucleotides read TGTGCCAGTAGTATTTCCGGAGGAGCTACGAAGGCCTATGGCTACACCTTC.

In this sample, this clonotype turned up a few times. The J gene is TRBJ1-3, the V gene TRBV12-5; D is undetermined. V lost 4 bases, J lost 4 bases, and 8 bases lay in between. The V gene's germline CDR1 is LGHNT and CDR2 FRNRAP. This CDR3 spans 13 amino acids. CDR3 in amino acids: CASGSGPGNTIYF. In DNA, the CDR3 is TGTGCTAGTGGTTCCGGGCCGGGAAACACCATATATTTT.

A word on this clonotype: Sequence at one end of the junction differs from germline and may be a read error. The genes are TRBV7-2 and TRBJ1-6; possible D gene TRBD1, 6 bases. CDR1 and CDR2 (germline): SGHTA, FQGNSA. This CDR3 is 15 amino acids long. The CDR3 DNA reads as TGTGCCAGCAGCTTTCACAGGGTTGCCAATTCGCCCCGCCACTTT. It is translated as CASSFHRVANSPRHF.

The gene calls are TRBV6-2 or TRBV6-3 and TRBJ2-3; 12 positions agree with TRBD2. V lost 4 bases, J lost 1 base, and 15 bases stayed unmatched. The CDR3 runs to 20 residues. Germline CDR1 is MNHEY and CDR2 is SVGEGT. CDR3 in amino acids: CASSCGLAGGPEVGTDTQYF. CDR3 DNA: TGTGCCAGCAGTTGCGGGCTAGCGGGAGGGCCCGAGGTGGGCACAGATACGCAGTATTTT.

About this clonotype: A read error is possible here, since a much larger clone lies one base away. V is TRBV27 and J is TRBJ1-5; a possible D gene is TRBD1 (6 bases). Looked up from germline, CDR1 is MNHEY and CDR2 is SMNVEV (reference sequence). The CDR3 runs to 14 residues. CDR3 region: CDSSLKGVGQPQHF. As DNA, the CDR3 is TGTGACAGCAGTTTAAAGGGGGTCGGGCAGCCCCAGCATTTT.

The table lists this clonotype with many counts. The V call is TRBV3-1, the J call TRBJ1-1; unclear D gene. Germline CDR1 reads LGHDT; CDR2 reads YNNKEL (reference sequence). This CDR3 region has 15 residues. Trimming removed 0 bases from V and 5 bases from J, with 13 bases in between. The CDR3 DNA is TGTGCCAGCAGCCAAGAACCGGGCTTGGGGACTGAAGCTTTCTTT. It yields the protein CASSQEPGLGTEAFF. Full variable domain (rest looked up from reference TRBV3-1 and TRBJ1-1): DTAVSQTPKYLVTQMGNDKSIKCEQNLGHDTMYWYKQDSKKFLKIMFSYNNKELIINETVPNRFSPKSPDKAHLNLHINSLELGDSAVYFCASSQEPGLGTEAFFGQGTRLTVV.

The rearrangement uses TRBV18 and TRBJ2-2, with D perhaps matching TRBD1 or TRBD2 (6 bases each). This CDR3 region has 17 residues. V was shortened by 3 bases and J by 1 base, with 15 bases between the two germline ends. CDR1 and CDR2 (germline): KGHSH, LQKENI. As DNA, the CDR3 is TGTGCCAGCTCACCCCCGTTTGGGGGGCAGAACACCGGGGAGCTGTTTTTT. Its protein product is CASSPPFGGQNTGELFF.

This clonotype was detected a few times. J is TRBJ2-2 and V is TRBV3-1; tentative D call: TRBD1 (5 bases). CDR3 length equals 14 residues. V dropped 4 bases and J dropped 4 bases, with 10 bases sitting between them. Germline V gene data show CDR1 as LGHDT and CDR2 as YNNKEL (reference sequence). The CDR3 region is CASSPARGTGELFF. The CDR3 DNA sequence: TGTGCCAGCAGCCCCGCTAGGGGCACCGGGGAGCTGTTTTTT.

This clonotype was picked up many times. CDR3 residues: CASSTGLASADTQYF. The CDR3 region has the DNA TGTGCCAGCAGTACTGGACTAGCGAGTGCAGATACGCAGTATTTT. This chain joins TRBV12-3 or TRBV12-4 and TRBJ2-3, with 9 nucleotides matching TRBD2. The CDR3 covers 15 residues. Unmatched junction bases numbered 7, after V lost 5 bases and J lost 4 bases.

This clonotype was found many times. This CDR3 reads CASSVRFSRDRASEQFF. CDR3 coding DNA: TGTGCCAGCAGTGTACGATTCTCCCGGGACAGGGCTTCGGAGCAGTTCTTC. V gene TRBV27 combines with J gene TRBJ2-1; 9 positions match TRBD1. The CDR3 contains 17 residues. Germline V gene sequence: CDR1 MNHEY, CDR2 SMNVEV (reference sequence). The trim removed 5 bases at V and 10 bases at J, leaving 18 bases unmatched.

This clonotype was counted ten times or more. The CDR3 sequence is CALAPGASTDTQYF. DNA for the CDR3: TGTGCCTTGGCTCCCGGCGCTAGCACAGATACGCAGTATTTT. The chain recombines TRBV30 with TRBJ2-3, with no clear D. With 7 bases removed from V and 0 bases from J, the gap between germline ends came to 14 bases. The CDR3 runs to 14 residues. The germline V gene encodes CDR1 GTSNPN and CDR2 SVGIG (reference sequence).

The chain combines TRBV6-1 with TRBJ2-7, with TRBD1 identical over 8 bases. Germline loops: CDR1 MNHNS, CDR2 SASEGT. The CDR3 loop spans 13 amino acids. The trim removed 5 bases at V and 5 bases at J, leaving 5 bases unmatched. The CDR3 DNA sequence: TGTGCCAGCAGTCCCTGGACAGGGAACGAGCAGTACTTC. It specifies CASSPWTGNEQYF.

DNA for the CDR3: TGTGCCATCAGCCGACTAGCGGGCGACTCCTACAATGAGCAGTTCTTC. This translates into CAISRLAGDSYNEQFF. The chain joins TRBV10-3 to TRBJ2-1; 10 nucleotides line up with TRBD2. The CDR3 extends over 16 amino acids. V was clipped by 6 bases and J by 0 bases; unmatched bases: 5. CDR1 is ENHRY and CDR2 is SYGVKD in the germline V gene.

The chain has TRBV7-8 and TRBJ2-3; D gene ambiguous. V was trimmed by 4 bases and J by 6 bases, leaving 14 bases between them. CDR1 is SGHVS, CDR2 FQNEAQ, per germline. The CDR3 covers 14 residues. CDR3 nucleotide sequence: TGTGCCAGCAGCTATCTACCCACACGCGATACGCAGTATTTT. This sequence encodes CASSYLPTRDTQYF.

Only a few counts were recorded for this clonotype. In DNA form, the CDR3 reads TGCAGTGCTAGAGATGAGGGTCGGACAGGGTGGTGGGTCGGTCATCAGCCCCAGCATTTT. Translated: CSARDEGRTGWWVGHQPQHF. The chain recombines TRBV20-1 with TRBJ1-5, with 8 bases that match TRBD1. Trimming removed 0 bases from V and 5 bases from J; junction bases left unmatched: 21. CDR3 length equals 20 residues. The germline CDR1 and CDR2 sequences are DFQATT and SNEGSKA (reference sequence).

This clonotype was detected ten times or more. The chain uses TRBV5-1 and TRBJ2-1, with 9 bases lining up with TRBD1. J lost 7 bases, V lost 5 bases, and 7 bases had no gene match. Germline V gene sequence: CDR1 SGHRS, CDR2 YFSETQ. The CDR3 length is 14 residues. In DNA form, the CDR3 reads TGCGCCAGCAGACCGGACAGGGGAACGAATGAGCAGTTCTTC. Translated, it gives CASRPDRGTNEQFF.

Details on this clonotype: A much larger clone differs by one base, so this may be a read error. This chain links TRBV12-3 or TRBV12-4 with TRBJ2-1; 8 bases are shared with TRBD2. The CDR3 extends over 15 amino acids. Unmatched junction bases numbered 8, after V lost 3 bases and J lost 7 bases. CDR3 loop: CASSLGLEGRNEQFF. The CDR3 DNA reads TGTGCCAGCAGTTTGGGACTAGAGGGACGTAATGAGCAGTTCTTC.

V is TRBV6-1 and J is TRBJ2-4; D might be TRBD1 or TRBD2, each matching 5 bases. The V gene's germline CDR1 is MNHNS and CDR2 SASEGT. V dropped 8 bases and J dropped 5 bases, with 13 bases sitting between them. CDR3 length: 13 amino acids. The CDR3 nucleotides read TGTGCCAGCCGGGACCGTGACGAAAACATTCAGTACTTC. Translating gives CASRDRDENIQYF.

This clonotype was observed at least ten times. The chain links TRBV12-3 or TRBV12-4 to TRBJ1-2, with D perhaps matching TRBD1 (5 bases). The CDR3 is 14 amino acids. V lost 5 bases to trimming and J lost 3 bases, with 13 bases between them. CDR3 sequence: CASSPPGVDYGYTF. CDR3 coding DNA: TGTGCCAGCAGTCCCCCGGGGGTAGACTATGGCTACACCTTC.

This clonotype was recorded only once. The genes are TRBV7-9 and TRBJ2-1; 9 bases fit TRBD2. CDR1 SEHNR and CDR2 FQNEAQ come from the germline V gene (reference sequence). CDR3 size: 17 residues. V lost 4 bases and J lost 4; bases outside the gene matches: 11. CDR3 region: CASSSGDLTSGYNEQFF. CDR3 bases: TGTGCCAGCAGCTCCGGGGACCTGACTAGCGGATACAATGAGCAGTTCTTC.